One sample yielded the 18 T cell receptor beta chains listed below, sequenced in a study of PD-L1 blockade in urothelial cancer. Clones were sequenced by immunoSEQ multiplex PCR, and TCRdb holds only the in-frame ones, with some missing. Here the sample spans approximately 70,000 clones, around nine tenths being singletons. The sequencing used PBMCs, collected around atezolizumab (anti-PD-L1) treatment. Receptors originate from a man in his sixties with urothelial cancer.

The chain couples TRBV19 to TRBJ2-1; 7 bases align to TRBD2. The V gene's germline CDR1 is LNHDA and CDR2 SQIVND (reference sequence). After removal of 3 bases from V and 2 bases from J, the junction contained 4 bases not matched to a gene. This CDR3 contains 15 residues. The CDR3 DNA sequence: TGTGCCAGTAGTATGGTTCTAGCGGCCTACAATGAGCAGTTCTTC. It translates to CASSMVLAAYNEQFF.

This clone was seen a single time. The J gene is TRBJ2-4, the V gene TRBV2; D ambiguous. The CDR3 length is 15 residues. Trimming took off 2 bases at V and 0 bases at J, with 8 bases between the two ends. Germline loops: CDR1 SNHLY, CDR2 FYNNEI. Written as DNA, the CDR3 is TGTGCCAGCAGTGAACAGGAACTAGCCAAAAACATTCAGTACTTC. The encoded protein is CASSEQELAKNIQYF.

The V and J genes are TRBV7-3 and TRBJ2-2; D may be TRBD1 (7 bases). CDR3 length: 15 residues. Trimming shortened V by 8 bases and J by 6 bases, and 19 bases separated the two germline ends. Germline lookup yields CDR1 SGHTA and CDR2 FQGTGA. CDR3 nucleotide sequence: TGTGCCAGCCGGAGGGGGCAGGATGGGTCCGGGGAGCTGTTTTTT. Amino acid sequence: CASRRGQDGSGELFF.

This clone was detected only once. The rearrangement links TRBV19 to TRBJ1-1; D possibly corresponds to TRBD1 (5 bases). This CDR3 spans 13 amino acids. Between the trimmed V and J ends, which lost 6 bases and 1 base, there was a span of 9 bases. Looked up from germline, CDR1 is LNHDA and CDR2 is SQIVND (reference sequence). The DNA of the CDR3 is TGTGCCAGTAGCTTTGACAGGAACACTGAAGCTTTCTTT. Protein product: CASSFDRNTEAFF.

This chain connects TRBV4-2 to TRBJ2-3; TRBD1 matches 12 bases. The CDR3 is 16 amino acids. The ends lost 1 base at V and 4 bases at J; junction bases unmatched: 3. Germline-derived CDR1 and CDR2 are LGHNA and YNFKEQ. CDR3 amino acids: CASSQAGTGGADTQYF. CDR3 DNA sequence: TGTGCCAGCAGCCAAGCCGGGACAGGGGGCGCAGATACGCAGTATTTT.

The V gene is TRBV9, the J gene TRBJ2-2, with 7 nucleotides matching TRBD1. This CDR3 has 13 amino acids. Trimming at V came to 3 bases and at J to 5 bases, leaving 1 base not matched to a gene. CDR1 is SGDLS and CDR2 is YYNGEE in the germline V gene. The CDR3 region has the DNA TGTGCCAGCAGCGCCAGGGGGACCGGGGAGCTGTTTTTT. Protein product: CASSARGTGELFF.

CDR3 sequence reads: CASSSSGTSGSLQETQYF. The CDR3 region has the DNA TGTGCCAGCAGCTCCTCCGGGACTAGCGGGTCCCTTCAAGAGACCCAGTACTTC. The chain uses TRBV28 and TRBJ2-5; 12 bases agree with TRBD2. V trimming: 6 bases; J trimming: 2 bases; junction bases outside the gene matches: 13. CDR3 length: 18 amino acids. The germline V gene encodes CDR1 MDHEN and CDR2 SYDVKM.

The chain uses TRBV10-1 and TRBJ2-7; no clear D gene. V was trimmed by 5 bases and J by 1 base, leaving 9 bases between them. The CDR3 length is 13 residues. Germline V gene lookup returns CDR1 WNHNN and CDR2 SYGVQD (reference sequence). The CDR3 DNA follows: TGCGCCAGCAGTCGCGCGGAGTCCTACGAGCAGTACTTC. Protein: CASSRAESYEQYF.

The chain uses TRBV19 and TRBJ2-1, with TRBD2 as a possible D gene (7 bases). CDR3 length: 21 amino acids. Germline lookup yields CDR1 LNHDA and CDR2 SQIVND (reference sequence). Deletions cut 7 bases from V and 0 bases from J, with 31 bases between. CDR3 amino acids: CASNQPGGDPAGKSSYNEQFF. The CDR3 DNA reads TGTGCCAGTAATCAACCGGGGGGCGATCCAGCGGGGAAAAGCTCCTACAATGAGCAGTTCTTC.

The CDR3 here is CASSFGQGQGEQFF. CDR3 nucleotide sequence: TGTGCCAGCAGCTTTGGACAGGGTCAGGGGGAGCAGTTCTTC. The J gene is TRBJ2-1, the V gene TRBV5-4; 8 nucleotides line up with TRBD1. CDR3 size: 14 residues. The germline V gene has CDR1 SGHNT and CDR2 YYREEE (reference sequence). Trimming removed 2 bases from V and 10 bases from J; junction bases left unmatched: 8.

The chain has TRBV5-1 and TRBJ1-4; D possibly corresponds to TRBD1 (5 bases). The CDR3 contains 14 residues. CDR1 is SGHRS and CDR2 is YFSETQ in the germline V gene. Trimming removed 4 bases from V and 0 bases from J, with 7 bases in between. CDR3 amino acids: CASSDSATNEKLFF. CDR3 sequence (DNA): TGCGCCAGCAGCGACAGTGCAACTAATGAAAAACTGTTTTTT.

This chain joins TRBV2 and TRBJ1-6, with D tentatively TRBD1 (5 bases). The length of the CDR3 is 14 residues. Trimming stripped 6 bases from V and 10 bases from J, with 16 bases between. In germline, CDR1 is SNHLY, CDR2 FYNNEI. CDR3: CASRTLGEGSPLHF. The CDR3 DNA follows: TGTGCCAGCAGGACCCTGGGGGAGGGATCACCCCTCCACTTT.

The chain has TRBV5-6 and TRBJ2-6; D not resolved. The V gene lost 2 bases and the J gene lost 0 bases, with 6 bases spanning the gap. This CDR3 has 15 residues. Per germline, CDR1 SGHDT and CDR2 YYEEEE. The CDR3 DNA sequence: TGTGCCAGCAGCTTTCGGTTCTCTGGGGCCAACGTCCTGACTTTC. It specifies CASSFRFSGANVLTF.

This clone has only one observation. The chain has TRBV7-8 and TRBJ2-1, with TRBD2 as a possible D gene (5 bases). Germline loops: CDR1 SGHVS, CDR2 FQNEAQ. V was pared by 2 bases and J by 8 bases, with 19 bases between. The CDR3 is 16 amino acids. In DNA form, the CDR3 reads TGTGCCAGCAGCTTACTCAGGAGCGGCCCTGAGGATGAGCAGTTCTTC. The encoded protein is CASSLLRSGPEDEQFF.

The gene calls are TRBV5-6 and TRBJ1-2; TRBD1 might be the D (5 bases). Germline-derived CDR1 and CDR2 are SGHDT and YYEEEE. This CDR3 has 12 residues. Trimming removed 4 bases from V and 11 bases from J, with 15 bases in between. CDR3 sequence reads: CASSRAGGWYTF. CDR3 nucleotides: TGTGCCAGCAGCCGCGCGGGGGGGTGGTACACCTTC.

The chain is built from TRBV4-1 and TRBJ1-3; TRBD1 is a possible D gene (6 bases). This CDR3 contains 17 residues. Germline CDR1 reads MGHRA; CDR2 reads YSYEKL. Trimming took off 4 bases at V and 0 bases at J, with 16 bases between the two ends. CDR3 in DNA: TGCGCCAGCAGCCTACCGCCCGGACAGCGCTCTGGAAACACCATATATTTT. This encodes CASSLPPGQRSGNTIYF.

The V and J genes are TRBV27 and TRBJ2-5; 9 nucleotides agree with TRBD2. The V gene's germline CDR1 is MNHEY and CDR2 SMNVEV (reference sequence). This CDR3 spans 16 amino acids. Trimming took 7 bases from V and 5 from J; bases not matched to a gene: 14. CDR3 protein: CASNRGGGAGEETQYF. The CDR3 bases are TGTGCCAGCAACCGGGGCGGGGGGGCCGGCGAGGAGACCCAGTACTTC.

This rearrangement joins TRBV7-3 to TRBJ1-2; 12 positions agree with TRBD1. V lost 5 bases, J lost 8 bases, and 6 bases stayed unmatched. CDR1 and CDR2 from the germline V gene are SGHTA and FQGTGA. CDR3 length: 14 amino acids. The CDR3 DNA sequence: TGTGCCAGCAGCGGCGGGACAGGGGGCAACGGCTACACCTTC. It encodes CASSGGTGGNGYTF.